These 14 T cell receptor beta chains were sequenced from one sample in a study of tumor-infiltrating lymphocytes in primary liver carcinoma. Germline DNA was extracted too, while blood RNA derived from unsorted whole blood. TCR beta cDNA came from approximately 540 ng total RNA, primed with a constant-region primer. Slightly modified ARM-PCR with three nested multiplex PCR rounds yielded TCR beta libraries. Amplification in the first two PCR rounds was performed using TRBV1-TRBV30 forward primers and a C-beta reverse primer for roughly 9 cycles each. From the multiplex PCR reads, TCRdb called clonotypes with MiXCR, one entry per CDR3 protein. The sample includes some 320,000 distinct CDR3 sequences, roughly two thirds of them seen just once. The sequenced material came from peripheral blood. Source of these receptors: a man between 35 and 55 years old with primary liver carcinoma and hepatitis B virus infection.

Only a few counts were recorded for this clonotype. The chain joins TRBV14 to TRBJ2-7; 7 nucleotides line up with TRBD2. This CDR3 is built from 17 residues. Germline trimming cut 1 base from V and 1 base from J; bases unmatched to any gene: 10. Germline CDR1 and CDR2: SGHDN and FVKESK. CDR3 in DNA: TGTGCCAGCAGCCAAGTTTGGGGGAGGGCCGGATCCTACGAGCAGTACTTC. This encodes CASSQVWGRAGSYEQYF. Together with reference TRBV14 and TRBJ2-7, the CDR3 gives the full variable domain: EAGVTQFPSHSVIEKGQTVTLRCDPISGHDNLYWYRRVMGKEIKFLLHFVKESKQDESGMPNNRFLAERTGGTYSTLKVQPAELEDSGVYFCASSQVWGRAGSYEQYFGPGTRLTVT.

Regarding this clonotype: A read error may be the cause here, since a much bigger clone is one base away. The rearrangement links TRBV6-1 to TRBJ2-2; 10 bases are shared with TRBD2. CDR3 length: 16 residues. Germline CDR1 reads MNHNS; CDR2 reads SASEGT. In DNA, the CDR3 is TGTCCCAGCAGTGAGAGGACTAGCGGAGGGGCCGGGGAGCTGTTTTTT. Protein: CPSSERTSGGAGELFF.

The chain links TRBV19 to TRBJ2-2; 8 positions agree with TRBD2. Germline assignment: CDR1 LNHDA and CDR2 SQIVND (reference sequence). The CDR3 is 16 amino acids. Trimming removed 7 bases from V and 1 base from J; junction bases left unmatched: 8. The CDR3, as DNA: TGTGCCAGTACCGCCGGACTAGCAGGGAACACCGGGGAGCTGTTTTTT. Its translation is CASTAGLAGNTGELFF.

With respect to this clonotype: A single base separates this from a much larger clone, so it may be a read error. The rearrangement joins TRBV6-6 to TRBJ2-6, with D perhaps TRBD2 (6 bases). CDR1 is MNHNY, CDR2 SVGAGI, per germline (reference sequence). The CDR3 has 15 residues. CDR3 bases: TGTGCCGGCAGGCACCGGGGGACTGGGGCCAACGTCCTGACTTTC. This codes for CAGRHRGTGANVLTF.

The count of this clonotype is one. A much larger clone lies a single base off, so this may be a read error. The rearrangement uses TRBV5-5 and TRBJ2-1, with D uncertain. Germline V CDR1 and CDR2: SGHKS, YYEKEE (reference sequence). The ends were cut back, 4 bases at V and 3 bases at J, with 11 bases in the middle. The CDR3 sequence is 14 residues long. Here the CDR3 DNA reads TGTGCCAGCAGCGCCTATCTCCTCTACAATGAGCAGTTCTTC. It is translated as CASSAYLLYNEQFF.

This clonotype was seen a handful of times. This chain uses TRBV6-4 with TRBJ2-1; 8 bases are shared with TRBD2. Germline V gene sequence: CDR1 MRHNA, CDR2 SNTAGT. The V segment lost 5 bases and the J segment 6 bases; nucleotides outside the gene matches: 3. The CDR3 length is 13 residues. The CDR3 DNA sequence: TGTGCCAGCAGTCGGGAGGGCGGCAATGAGCAGTTCTTC. It encodes CASSREGGNEQFF.

CDR3 loop: CISSPEATGNYGYTF. The CDR3 DNA is TGCATCAGCAGCCCGGAGGCCACAGGGAACTATGGCTACACCTTC. The rearrangement joins TRBV5-1 to TRBJ1-2; TRBD1 might be the D (6 bases). The CDR3 length is 15 residues. Germline V gene lookup returns CDR1 SGHRS and CDR2 YFSETQ.

Note on this clonotype: Possible read error: a much larger clone is one base away. V usage is TRBV6-6 and J usage is TRBJ1-2; TRBD1 is a possible D gene (5 bases). This CDR3 has 13 amino acids. CDR1 is MNHNY, CDR2 SVGAGI, per germline (reference sequence). The CDR3 DNA sequence: TGTACCAGCAGTGACAGTTCGGCCCGCGGCTACACCTTC. Encoded protein: CTSSDSSARGYTF.

This clonotype was detected a few times. The genes are TRBV28 and TRBJ2-7; no clear D. The CDR3 length is 13 residues. Trimming cost V 4 bases and J 6 bases, with 13 bases left between them. The germline V gene encodes CDR1 MDHEN and CDR2 SYDVKM. The CDR3: CASSSRIRAEQYF. DNA of the CDR3: TGTGCCAGCAGTTCGAGAATCCGGGCCGAGCAGTACTTC.

V gene TRBV10-3 combines with J gene TRBJ2-1; no clear D. Germline values: CDR1 ENHRY, CDR2 SYGVKD. This CDR3 has 13 amino acids. V was pared by 8 bases and J by 3 bases, with 11 bases between. The CDR3 DNA follows: TGTGCCATCCAGGACGGAAACTACAATGAGCAGTTCTTC. It translates to CAIQDGNYNEQFF.

Ten or more counts support this clonotype. J is TRBJ2-1 and V is TRBV6-6; TRBD2 agrees at 7 bases. V was clipped by 10 bases and J by 4 bases; unmatched bases: 7. CDR3 length: 13 residues. Germline assignment: CDR1 MNHNY and CDR2 SVGAGI (reference sequence). The DNA for the CDR3 is TGTGCCACTACTAGCGCAGGATACAATGAGCAGTTCTTC. Translated: CATTSAGYNEQFF.

This clonotype was observed a single time. The chain combines TRBV10-3 with TRBJ2-5; unclear D gene. Germline V gives CDR1 ENHRY, CDR2 SYGVKD. The V end was cut by 6 bases, the J end by 2 bases, with 13 bases between. The CDR3 runs 14 residues. This CDR3 is CAIRLLTHQETQYF. DNA of the CDR3: TGTGCCATCAGATTGCTGACCCATCAAGAGACCCAGTACTTC.

About this clonotype itself: A clone one base away is much larger, so this may be a read error. This sequence joins TRBV6-2 or TRBV6-3 and TRBJ1-2; no clear D. Germline-derived CDR1 and CDR2 are MNHEY and SVGEGT. The CDR3 contains 14 residues. The CDR3 bases are TGTGCCAGCAGTTATGGCGAATCTAACTATGGCTACATCTTC. Amino acid sequence: CASSYGESNYGYIF.

With regard to this clonotype: Possible read error: a much larger clone is one base away. The V gene is TRBV6-1, the J gene TRBJ2-7; D is uncertain. CDR3 length: 14 residues. Trimming took off 9 bases at V and 1 base at J, with 16 bases between the two ends. Germline V CDR1 and CDR2: MNHNS, SASEGT. The CDR3 DNA is TGTGCCAGTAAGACCGGGTCCGCATCCTACGAGCAGTACTTC. This gives the protein CASKTGSASYEQYF.